Each of the 30 T cell receptor beta chains below was sequenced from the same sample in a study of cytomegalovirus exposure and HLA in healthy donors. PCR involved 60 Vbeta and 13 Jbeta primers. Clones were sequenced by immunoSEQ multiplex PCR, and TCRdb holds only the in-frame ones, with some missing. Of about 150,000 clones listed, 60% to 80% are singletons. The sample comprised PBMCs. Receptor source: a male donor in good health and CMV-seronegative.

This clone was recorded once. The CDR3 nucleotides read TGTGCCTGGAGTGTGAGGGCCCCTCGGGGCTACACCTTC. This sequence encodes CAWSVRAPRGYTF. The V gene is TRBV30, the J gene TRBJ1-2, with D unclear. V was trimmed by 0 bases and J by 8 bases, leaving 13 bases between them. The CDR3 covers 13 residues. Germline-derived CDR1 and CDR2 are GTSNPN and SVGIG (reference sequence).

CDR3 amino acids: CASSPRPSGRSTDTQYF. DNA for the CDR3: TGTGCCAGCAGCCCAAGGCCTAGCGGGCGTAGCACAGATACGCAGTATTTT. The V and J genes are TRBV7-6 and TRBJ2-3; 8 positions match TRBD2. In germline, CDR1 is SGHVS, CDR2 FNYEAQ. The CDR3 length is 17 residues. With V trimmed by 5 bases and J by 0 bases, 10 bases remained unmatched.

This clone is a singleton in its sample. The chain combines TRBV18 with TRBJ2-1; D perhaps matches TRBD1 (5 bases). This CDR3 has 14 residues. The germline CDR1 and CDR2 sequences are KGHSH and LQKENI. Between the trimmed V and J ends, which lost 4 bases and 10 bases, there was a span of 17 bases. The CDR3 DNA sequence: TGTGCCAGCTCACTAATAACGACGGCAGGGGAGCAGTTCTTC. Its translation is CASSLITTAGEQFF.

The genes are TRBV19 and TRBJ1-3, with 10 nucleotides matching TRBD1. Germline V gives CDR1 LNHDA, CDR2 SQIVND (reference sequence). This CDR3 comprises 16 residues. V lost 10 bases to trimming and J lost 4 bases; unmatched junction nucleotides: 13. The CDR3 sequence: CATNEPGQGRGNTIYF. The CDR3 nucleotides read TGTGCCACCAACGAACCGGGACAGGGGAGAGGAAACACCATATATTTT.

V usage is TRBV11-3 and J usage is TRBJ2-1, with TRBD2 matching over 10 bases. J lost 5 bases, V lost 5 bases, and 3 bases had no gene match. The CDR3 spans 14 residues. The germline CDR1 and CDR2 sequences are SGHNT and YENEEA. The CDR3 reads CASSQLAGNNEQFF. DNA for the CDR3: TGTGCCAGCAGCCAACTAGCGGGAAACAATGAGCAGTTCTTC. Supplemented by reference TRBV11-3 and TRBJ2-1, the full variable domain reads EAGVVQSPRYKIIEKKQPVAFWCNPISGHNTLYWYLQNLGQGPELLIRYENEEAVDDSQLPKDRFSAERLKGVDSTLKIQPAELGDSAVYLCASSQLAGNNEQFFGPGTRLTVL.

The sample holds a few counts of this clone. V gene TRBV11-2 combines with J gene TRBJ2-7; tentatively, D is TRBD1 (5 bases). Germline CDR1 is SGHAT and CDR2 is FQNNGV. CDR3 size: 15 residues. Trimming took 6 bases from V and 0 from J, leaving 15 bases between them. The CDR3 DNA reads TGTGCCAGCAGAGGCGTCAGGGCCAGCTCCTACGAGCAGTACTTC. It is translated as CASRGVRASSYEQYF. Full variable domain (rest looked up from reference TRBV11-2 and TRBJ2-7): EAGVAQSPRYKIIEKRQSVAFWCNPISGHATLYWYQQILGQGPKLLIQFQNNGVVDDSQLPKDRFSAERLKGVDSTLKIQPAKLEDSAVYLCASRGVRASSYEQYFGPGTRLTVT.

The CDR3 sequence: CASSLGRGETQYF. CDR3 bases: TGTGCCAGCAGCTTAGGGCGCGGAGAGACCCAGTACTTC. The chain joins TRBV7-2 to TRBJ2-5; D remains unclear. Germline V CDR1 and CDR2: SGHTA, FQGNSA. The V end was cut by 1 base, the J end by 4 bases, with 7 bases between. The CDR3 runs 13 residues.

This clone appeared a few times. A read error may produce the germline difference seen at one junction end. V usage is TRBV7-9 and J usage is TRBJ1-1; 7 bases are shared with TRBD1. This CDR3 comprises 12 residues. The germline CDR1 and CDR2 sequences are SEHNR and FQNEAQ (reference sequence). Here the CDR3 DNA reads TGTTCCAGCAGCCCGACAGGGTGGGAAGCTTTCTTT. It is translated as CSSSPTGWEAFF.

The chain joins TRBV10-3 to TRBJ2-2; no reliable D call. CDR1 and CDR2 from the germline V gene are ENHRY and SYGVKD. This CDR3 contains 13 residues. V was shortened by 8 bases and J by 0 bases, with 7 bases between the two germline ends. In DNA form, the CDR3 reads TGTGCCATCGGCCAGTCGAACACCGGGGAGCTGTTTTTT. It is translated as CAIGQSNTGELFF.

This clone was counted once. V and J are TRBV4-3 and TRBJ2-7; 8 bases agree with TRBD2. Germline V gene sequence: CDR1 LGHNA, CDR2 YSLEER. CDR3 length: 14 residues. V was clipped by 4 bases and J by 2 bases; unmatched bases: 4. In DNA form, the CDR3 reads TGCGCCAGCAGCCCCGGGAGGGGTCCCTACGAGCAGTACTTC. This codes for CASSPGRGPYEQYF.

Only one count was recorded for this clone. The genes are TRBV19 and TRBJ2-5; 16 bases match TRBD2. Trimming took 10 bases from V and 4 from J; bases not matched to a gene: 9. CDR3 length: 16 residues. Germline assignment: CDR1 LNHDA and CDR2 SQIVND (reference sequence). The CDR3 DNA is TGTGCCACCGGGACTAGCGGGGGGGCGCGGTTAGAGACCCAGTACTTC. It specifies CATGTSGGARLETQYF.

The rearrangement links TRBV5-1 to TRBJ1-5; 8 bases are a match to TRBD1. The trim removed 0 bases at V and 7 bases at J, leaving 6 bases unmatched. Germline-derived CDR1 and CDR2 are SGHRS and YFSETQ. The length of the CDR3 is 15 residues. CDR3 in amino acids: CASSLGTGLPQPQHF. The DNA for the CDR3 is TGCGCCAGCAGCTTGGGGACAGGGCTTCCACAGCCCCAGCATTTT. The full variable domain, in which reference TRBV5-1 and TRBJ1-5 provide the parts outside the CDR3, is KAGVTQTPRYLIKTRGQQVTLSCSPISGHRSVSWYQQTPGQGLQFLFEYFSETQRNKGNFPGRFSGRQFSNSRSEMNVSTLELGDSALYLCASSLGTGLPQPQHFGDGTRLSIL.

This chain connects TRBV29-1 to TRBJ1-1; weak D call: TRBD1 (6 bases). Germline lookup yields CDR1 SQVTM and CDR2 ANQGSEA. The CDR3 covers 14 residues. V lost 6 bases and J lost 0, with 14 bases in between. The CDR3 bases are TGCAGCGTGACGCGGCCAGGGGTGAACACTGAAGCTTTCTTT. Its translation is CSVTRPGVNTEAFF.

On this clone itself: The junction differs from germline at one of its ends, possibly a read error. The J gene is TRBJ2-5, the V gene TRBV27, with 7 bases fitting TRBD2. From germline, CDR1 is MNHEY and CDR2 SMNVEV (reference sequence). The CDR3 runs 16 residues. CDR3 bases: TGTGCCGGCAGTTCCCCTTTTCGGGGGGACCAAGAGACCCAGTACTTC. This sequence encodes CAGSSPFRGDQETQYF.

Here the CDR3 DNA reads TGTGCCAGCAGTGTCGACAGGGAGAGATCACCCCTCCACTTT. Its translation: CASSVDRERSPLHF. The chain employs TRBV2 and TRBJ1-6, with 7 positions matching TRBD1. Germline values: CDR1 SNHLY, CDR2 FYNNEI. Trimming removed 4 bases from V and 10 bases from J; junction bases left unmatched: 7. This CDR3 has 14 amino acids.

The chain combines TRBV30 with TRBJ2-3; TRBD2 agrees at 7 bases. J lost 6 bases, V lost 5 bases, and 8 bases had no gene match. The length of the CDR3 is 13 residues. Germline CDR1 and CDR2: GTSNPN and SVGIG (reference sequence). CDR3 DNA sequence: TGTGCCTGGGGCCCCCAGGGAGGGGATACGCAGTATTTT. Its protein is CAWGPQGGDTQYF.

This clone was counted a few times. The chain uses TRBV5-4 and TRBJ2-7; 9 bases are a match to TRBD1. Losses at the gene ends were 2 bases for V and 2 bases for J; bases not matched to a gene: 2. Germline loops: CDR1 SGHNT, CDR2 YYREEE (reference sequence). The CDR3 loop spans 14 amino acids. The CDR3 coding sequence is TGTGCCAGCAGCTTCCGGGACAGGGCCTACGAGCAGTACTTC. Its protein product is CASSFRDRAYEQYF.

The J gene is TRBJ2-1, the V gene TRBV5-1, with 10 bases that match TRBD2. CDR1 is SGHRS and CDR2 is YFSETQ in the germline V gene. Trimming removed 3 bases from V and 0 bases from J; junction bases left unmatched: 3. The CDR3 sequence is 16 residues long. CDR3 in amino acids: CASSSLAGGSYNEQFF. CDR3 nucleotides: TGCGCCAGCAGCTCCTTAGCGGGGGGCTCCTACAATGAGCAGTTCTTC.

The V call is TRBV5-1, the J call TRBJ1-4, with 9 bases identical to TRBD1. With 3 bases clipped from V and 4 bases from J, the junction kept 4 bases outside the gene matches. The CDR3 is 15 residues long. The germline V gene encodes CDR1 SGHRS and CDR2 YFSETQ. The CDR3 DNA reads as TGCGCCAGCAGCTCAACAGGGGGCATTAATGAAAAACTGTTTTTT. Its protein is CASSSTGGINEKLFF.

The chain is built from TRBV15 and TRBJ1-3; a possible D gene is TRBD1 (6 bases). Germline loops: CDR1 LNHNV, CDR2 YYDKDF (reference sequence). The CDR3 has 14 amino acids. Trimming removed 2 bases from V and 4 bases from J, with 9 bases in between. For the CDR3, the DNA is TGTGCCACCAGCAGATTTGGACAGGGAAACACCATATATTTT. Translation: CATSRFGQGNTIYF. Based on the CDR3 plus reference TRBV15 and TRBJ1-3, the full variable domain is DAMVIQNPRYQVTQFGKPVTLSCSQTLNHNVMYWYQQKSSQAPKLLFHYYDKDFNNEADTPDNFQSRRPNTSFCFLDIRSPGLGDTAMYLCATSRFGQGNTIYFGEGSWLTVV.

This sequence joins TRBV7-2 and TRBJ2-5; 9 bases agree with TRBD1. The CDR3 is made up of 13 amino acids. Trimming took 6 bases from V and 5 from J; bases not matched to a gene: 4. Germline CDR1 is SGHTA and CDR2 is FQGNSA. DNA of the CDR3: TGTGCCAGCAGAACAGGGGGCAGCGAGACCCAGTACTTC. Translation gives CASRTGGSETQYF.

CDR3 region: CASSTGENSPLHF. Written as DNA, the CDR3 is TGTGCCAGCTCAACAGGGGAGAATTCACCCCTCCACTTT. The rearrangement uses TRBV18 and TRBJ1-6; 7 bases are a match to TRBD1. There are 13 residues in the CDR3. With V trimmed by 5 bases and J by 7 bases, 2 bases remained unmatched. Germline V CDR1 and CDR2: KGHSH, LQKENI.

The chain is built from TRBV19 and TRBJ1-1; D might be TRBD1 (6 bases). Trimming left V 7 bases short and J 0 bases short, with 12 bases between. CDR1 and CDR2 from the germline V gene are LNHDA and SQIVND (reference sequence). This CDR3 is built from 14 residues. In DNA, the CDR3 is TGTGCCAGTAACCAGGGGTCGGTGAACACTGAAGCTTTCTTT. This gives the protein CASNQGSVNTEAFF.

The gene calls are TRBV5-1 and TRBJ2-3; the match to TRBD2 covers 9 bases. This CDR3 contains 15 residues. Germline trimming cut 1 base from V and 1 base from J; bases unmatched to any gene: 1. Germline V lookup: CDR1 SGHRS, CDR2 YFSETQ. The CDR3 is CASSLQRGGTDTQYF. The CDR3 region has the DNA TGCGCCAGCAGCTTGCAGCGGGGGGGCACAGATACGCAGTATTTT.

CDR3 nucleotide sequence: TGTGCCAGCAGCCCAGCCGGGTGGGGCTACACCTTC. This encodes CASSPAGWGYTF. The chain combines TRBV6-5 with TRBJ1-2; D unclear. Germline-derived CDR1 and CDR2 are MNHEY and SVGAGI. V was trimmed by 6 bases and J by 8 bases, leaving 13 bases between them. This CDR3 is built from 12 residues.

Regarding this clone: Different DNA sequences within this sample yield the same CDR3. The chain couples TRBV4-1 to TRBJ2-7; 12 bases are a match to TRBD1. The germline gives CDR1 MGHRA, CDR2 YSYEKL. This CDR3 comprises 14 residues. Losses at the gene ends were 4 bases for V and 4 bases for J; bases not matched to a gene: 2. CDR3 nucleotides: TGCGCCAGCAGCCCGGGACAGGGGGCTTACGAGCAGTACTTC. Its translation: CASSPGQGAYEQYF.

V is TRBV4-1 and J is TRBJ1-2; D is unresolved. Per germline, CDR1 MGHRA and CDR2 YSYEKL. This CDR3 is built from 11 residues. Trimming removed 4 bases at V and 8 bases at J, with 8 bases between. CDR3 bases: TGCGCCAGCAGCCGAGACTCGGGCTACACCTTC. This translates into CASSRDSGYTF.

The V and J genes are TRBV2 and TRBJ2-5; a weak D match, TRBD1 (5 bases). The ends were cut back, 6 bases at V and 4 bases at J, with 9 bases in the middle. CDR3 length: 12 residues. Germline loops: CDR1 SNHLY, CDR2 FYNNEI. The DNA of the CDR3 is TGTGCCAGCAGGGGGCAGCTAGAGACCCAGTACTTC. This codes for CASRGQLETQYF.

This clone came up a few times. The genes are TRBV19 and TRBJ1-6; 7 nucleotides agree with TRBD1. The CDR3 totals 15 residues. J lost 2 bases, V lost 7 bases, and 5 bases had no gene match. Germline loops: CDR1 LNHDA, CDR2 SQIVND (reference sequence). CDR3 DNA: TGTGCCAGTACTCTCAGGGGGACCTATAATTCACCCCTCCACTTT. Encoded protein: CASTLRGTYNSPLHF. The full variable domain, its missing parts supplied by reference TRBV19 and TRBJ1-6, is DGGITQSPKYLFRKEGQNVTLSCEQNLNHDAMYWYRQDPGQGLRLIYYSQIVNDFQKGDIAEGYSVSREKKESFPLTVTSAQKNPTAFYLCASTLRGTYNSPLHFGNGTRLTVT.

The chain couples TRBV5-8 to TRBJ2-7; a weak D match, TRBD1 (5 bases). The CDR3 covers 12 residues. Germline-derived CDR1 and CDR2 are SGHTS and YDEGEE. V dropped 4 bases and J dropped 7 bases, with 12 bases sitting between them. As DNA, the CDR3 is TGTGCCAGCAGCGTGGACACCTCAGAGCAGTACTTC. Amino acids: CASSVDTSEQYF.